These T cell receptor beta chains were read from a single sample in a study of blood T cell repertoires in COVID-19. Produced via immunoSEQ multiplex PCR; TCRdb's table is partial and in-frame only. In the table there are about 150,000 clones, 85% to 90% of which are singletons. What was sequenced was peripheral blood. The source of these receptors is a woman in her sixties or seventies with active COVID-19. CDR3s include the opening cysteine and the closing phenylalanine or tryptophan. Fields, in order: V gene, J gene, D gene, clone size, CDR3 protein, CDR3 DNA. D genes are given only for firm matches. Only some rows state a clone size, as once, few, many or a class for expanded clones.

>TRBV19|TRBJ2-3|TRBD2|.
CASSNELAGGTDTQYF
TGTGCCAGTAGTAATGAACTAGCGGGGGGCACAGATACGCAGTATTTT
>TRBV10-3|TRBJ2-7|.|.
CAISQTALDYEQYF
TGTGCCATCAGCCAAACCGCACTCGACTACGAGCAGTACTTC
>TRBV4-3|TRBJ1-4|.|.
CASSQGGGTLEKLFF
TGCGCCAGCAGCCAGGGGGGTGGGACGTTGGAAAAACTGTTTTTT
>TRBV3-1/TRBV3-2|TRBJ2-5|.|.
CASSPDPSGVNRETQYF
TGTGCCAGCAGTCCGGATCCCTCAGGTGTCAACCGAGAGACCCAGTACTTC
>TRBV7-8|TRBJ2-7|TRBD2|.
CASSLDLGLAGGPYEQYF
TGTGCCAGCAGCTTAGACTTGGGACTAGCGGGAGGGCCCTACGAGCAGTACTTC
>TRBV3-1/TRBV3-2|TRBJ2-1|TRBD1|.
CASSLQGYSYNEQFF
TGTGCCAGCAGCCTACAGGGGTATTCCTACAATGAGCAGTTCTTC
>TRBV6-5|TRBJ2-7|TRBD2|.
CASSYDLAGGSEQYF
TGTGCCAGCAGTTACGACCTAGCGGGAGGAAGCGAGCAGTACTTC
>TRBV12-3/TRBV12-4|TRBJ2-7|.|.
CASSFLGDEQYF
TGTGCCAGCAGTTTTCTAGGGGACGAGCAGTACTTC
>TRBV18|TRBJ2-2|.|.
CASSATNTGELFF
TGTGCCAGCTCAGCGACAAACACCGGGGAGCTGTTTTTT
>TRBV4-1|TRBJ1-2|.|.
CASSQDRSAGYGYTF
TGCGCCAGCAGCCAAGATCGGTCCGCGGGCTATGGCTACACCTTC
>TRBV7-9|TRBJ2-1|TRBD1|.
CASSSTGVGEQFF
TGTGCCAGCAGCTCGACAGGGGTGGGTGAGCAGTTCTTC
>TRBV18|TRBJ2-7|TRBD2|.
CASSPPSLAGDGSYEQYF
TGTGCCAGCTCACCACCAAGTCTAGCGGGAGACGGCTCCTACGAGCAGTACTTC
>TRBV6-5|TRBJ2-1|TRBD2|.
CASRTSRDNEQFF
TGTGCCAGCCGGACTAGCCGCGACAATGAGCAGTTCTTC
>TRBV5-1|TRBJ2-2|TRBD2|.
CASSWASGSPNTGELFF
TGCGCCAGCAGCTGGGCTAGCGGGAGCCCGAACACCGGGGAGCTGTTTTTT
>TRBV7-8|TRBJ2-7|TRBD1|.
CASSLAPWTGAYEQYF
TGTGCCAGCAGCTTAGCGCCATGGACAGGGGCATACGAGCAGTACTTC
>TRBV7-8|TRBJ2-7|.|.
CASSFAGATTGEQYF
TGTGCCAGCAGCTTCGCAGGGGCGACGACGGGGGAGCAGTACTTC
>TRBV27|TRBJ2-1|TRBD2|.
CASGKTSGRAYNEQFF
TGTGCCAGCGGAAAGACTAGCGGGAGGGCCTACAATGAGCAGTTCTTC
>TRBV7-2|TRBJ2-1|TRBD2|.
CASNEAGGQEQFF
TGTGCCAGCAATGAGGCGGGAGGTCAGGAGCAGTTCTTC
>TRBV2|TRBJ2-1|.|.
CASSFQVYNEQFF
TGTGCCAGCAGTTTCCAGGTCTACAATGAGCAGTTCTTC
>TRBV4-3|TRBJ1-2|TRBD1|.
CASSRTGGGDYGYTF
TGCGCCAGCAGCCGAACAGGGGGAGGAGACTATGGCTACACCTTC
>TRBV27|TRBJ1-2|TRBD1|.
CATRGQGASDGYTF
TGTGCCACCCGGGGACAGGGGGCATCGGATGGCTACACCTTC
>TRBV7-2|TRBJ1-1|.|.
CASSPVPQGWFDTEAFF
TGTGCCAGCAGCCCAGTTCCCCAGGGGTGGTTTGACACTGAAGCTTTCTTT
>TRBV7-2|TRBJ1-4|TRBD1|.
CASSLDRDGEKLFF
TGTGCCAGCAGCCTGGACAGGGACGGTGAAAAACTGTTTTTT
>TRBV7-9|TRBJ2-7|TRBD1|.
CASSTYRDRDDEQYF
TGTGCCAGCAGCACATACCGGGACAGGGATGACGAGCAGTACTTC
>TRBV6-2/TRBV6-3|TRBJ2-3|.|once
CASSLLRAVADTQYF
TGTGCCAGCAGCCTGCTGAGAGCGGTTGCCGATACGCAGTATTTT
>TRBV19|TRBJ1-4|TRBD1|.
CASSRWTGYEKLFF
TGTGCCAGTAGCCGATGGACAGGGTATGAAAAACTGTTTTTT
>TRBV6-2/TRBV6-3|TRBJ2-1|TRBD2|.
CASSYSLASGTYNEQFF
TGTGCCAGCAGTTACTCCCTGGCTAGCGGGACCTACAATGAGCAGTTCTTC
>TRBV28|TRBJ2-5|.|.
CASSQPLDKIQETQYF
TGTGCCAGCAGCCAACCCCTGGACAAAATCCAAGAGACCCAGTACTTC
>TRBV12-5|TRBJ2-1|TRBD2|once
CASGLVLAGVWGSYNEQFF
TGTGCTAGTGGTTTGGTACTAGCGGGAGTATGGGGCTCCTACAATGAGCAGTTCTTC
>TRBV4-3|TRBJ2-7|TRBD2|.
CASSQVHSGSYEQYF
TGCGCCAGCAGCCAAGTTCATAGCGGGAGCTACGAGCAGTACTTC
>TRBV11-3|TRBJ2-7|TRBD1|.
CASSRTGDYYEQYF
TGTGCCAGCAGCCGGACAGGGGATTACTACGAGCAGTACTTC
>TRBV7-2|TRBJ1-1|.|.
CASSLGVGAEAFF
TGTGCCAGCAGCTTAGGGGTCGGGGCTGAAGCTTTCTTT
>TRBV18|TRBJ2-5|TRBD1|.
CASSPGQGETQYF
TGTGCCAGCTCACCAGGACAGGGGGAGACCCAGTACTTC
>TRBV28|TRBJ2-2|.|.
CASSSLGLRKTGELFF
TGTGCCAGCAGTTCCCTGGGACTGCGTAAAACCGGGGAGCTGTTTTTT
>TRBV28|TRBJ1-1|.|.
CAILPPSSEAFF
TGTGCCATCCTCCCGCCTAGTAGTGAAGCTTTCTTT
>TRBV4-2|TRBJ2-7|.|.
CASSPPNSREQYF
TGTGCCAGCAGCCCTCCCAACTCGCGGGAGCAGTACTTC
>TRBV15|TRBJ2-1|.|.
CATSGRGAHNEQFF
TGTGCCACCAGCGGCAGGGGAGCTCACAATGAGCAGTTCTTC
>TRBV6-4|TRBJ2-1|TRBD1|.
CASSESQGAARHNEQFF
TGTGCCAGCAGTGAATCGCAGGGGGCTGCAAGGCACAATGAGCAGTTCTTC
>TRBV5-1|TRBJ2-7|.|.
CASSSGEPPYEQYF
TGCGCCAGCAGCTCAGGGGAGCCGCCCTACGAGCAGTACTTC
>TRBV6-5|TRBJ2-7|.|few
CASSYVQGPSYEQYF
TGTGCCAGCAGTTACGTCCAGGGTCCCTCCTACGAGCAGTACTTC
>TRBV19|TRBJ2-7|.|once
CASSPRDNSYEQYF
TGTGCCAGTAGCCCTCGGGACAACTCCTACGAGCAGTACTTC
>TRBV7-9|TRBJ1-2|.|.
CASSPPPGRADYGYTF
TGTGCCAGCAGCCCTCCCCCCGGCAGGGCTGACTATGGCTACACCTTC
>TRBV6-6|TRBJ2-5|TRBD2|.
CASSRTGLAGGWGETQYF
TGTGCCAGCAGTCGTACGGGACTAGCGGGAGGGTGGGGAGAGACCCAGTACTTC
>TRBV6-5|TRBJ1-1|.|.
CASSFWGGAEAFF
TGTGCCAGCAGTTTTTGGGGGGGGGCTGAAGCTTTCTTT
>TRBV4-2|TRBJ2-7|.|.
CASSQEPSQRVQYF
TGTGCCAGCAGCCAAGAGCCATCTCAACGAGTGCAGTACTTC
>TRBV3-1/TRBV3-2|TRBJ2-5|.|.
CASSQGGRETQYF
TGTGCCAGCAGCCAAGGGGGGAGGGAGACCCAGTACTTC
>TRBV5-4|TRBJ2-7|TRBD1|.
CASSFTGGDYEQYF
TGTGCCAGCAGCTTCACAGGGGGTGACTACGAGCAGTACTTC
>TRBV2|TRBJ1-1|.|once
CASSAGFLNTEAFF
TGTGCCAGCAGTGCAGGGTTTTTGAACACTGAAGCTTTCTTT
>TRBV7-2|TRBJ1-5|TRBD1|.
CASSLGIQGNQPQHF
TGTGCCAGCAGCTTAGGCATACAGGGGAATCAGCCCCAGCATTTT
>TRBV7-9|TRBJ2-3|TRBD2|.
CASSLAGGLITQYF
TGTGCCAGCAGTTTAGCGGGAGGGCTTATTACGCAGTATTTT
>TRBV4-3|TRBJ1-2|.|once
CASSRDRGENYGYTF
TGCGCCAGCAGCCGAGACCGTGGGGAGAACTATGGCTACACCTTC
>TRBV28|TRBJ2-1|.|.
CAHSSYNEQFF
TGTGCCCACAGCTCCTACAATGAGCAGTTCTTC
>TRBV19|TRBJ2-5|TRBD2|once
CASSRLAGMKTQYF
TGTGCCAGTAGTAGACTAGCGGGGATGAAGACCCAGTACTTC